Listed below are T cell receptor beta chains from one sample, sequenced in a study of shared clonotypes between healthy human individuals. Generated by immunoSEQ multiplex PCR, the TCRdb table keeps only in-frame clones and is missing some. Of 400,000 to 600,000 clones detected, roughly 80% appear once; the ten largest clones hold approximately 13%. Material: PBMCs. Source of these receptors: a woman aged 40 to 55 in good health. Some clones in this sample may be carry-over from other donors' samples. The CDR3 runs from the conserved cysteine through the conserved F or W. A D gene is named only where the DNA matches it firmly. Size values are once, few and many counts, or a class for expanded clones, and some rows have none.

length,V,D,size,J,DNA,CDR3
19,TRBV19,TRBD1,-,TRBJ2-4,TGTGCCAGTAGTATAGTGGGGCCTCGCGACAGGGGGAAATTAAACATTCAGTACTTC,CASSIVGPRDRGKLNIQYF
14,TRBV10-3,-,-,TRBJ2-7,TGTGCCATCAGGGACATATTAAGTTCCTACGAGCAGTACTTC,CAIRDILSSYEQYF
17,TRBV4-1,TRBD1,-,TRBJ2-5,TGCGCCAGCAGCCAACCTCTCGGGACAGCCCGGCGAGAGACCCAGTACTTC,CASSQPLGTARRETQYF
16,TRBV30,TRBD2,-,TRBJ2-5,TGTGCCTGGGACGTACGAAGCAGCGGGAGGGGAGAGACCCAGTACTTC,CAWDVRSSGRGETQYF
12,TRBV28,-,-,TRBJ1-2,TGTGCCAGCAGAACAGGTTACTATGGCTACACCTTC,CASRTGYYGYTF
13,TRBV2,TRBD1,many,TRBJ1-1,TGTGCCAGCAGGGCGGACAGGGGCTCTGAAGCTTTCTTT,CASRADRGSEAFF
12,TRBV7-9,TRBD1,-,TRBJ1-4,TGTGCCTTCGACAGGGGGGGTGAAAAACTGTTTTTT,CAFDRGGEKLFF
11,TRBV7-9,-,-,TRBJ2-3,TGTGCCAGCAGGGGCGCGGATACGCAGTATTTT,CASRGADTQYF
12,TRBV5-4,-,-,TRBJ2-3,TGTGCCAGCAGCAGTAGCACAGATACGCAGTATTTT,CASSSSTDTQYF
15,TRBV7-3,TRBD1,-,TRBJ2-5,TGTGCCAGCAGCTTAAGTTCAGGGGGCGGGCAGACCCAGTACTTC,CASSLSSGGGQTQYF
14,TRBV7-3,-,-,TRBJ2-1,TGTGCCAGCAGCTTAGGCGGTAGCAACAATGAGCAGTTCTTC,CASSLGGSNNEQFF
12,TRBV5-4,-,-,TRBJ2-5,TGTGCCAGCAGCTTGGACCAAGAGACCCAGTACTTC,CASSLDQETQYF
17,TRBV4-2,TRBD2,-,TRBJ2-5,TGTGCCAGCAGCCAAGCATTAGCGGGAGGCAACCAAGAGACCCAGTACTTC,CASSQALAGGNQETQYF
14,TRBV4-2,-,few,TRBJ2-5,TGTGCCAGCAGCCAAGAGATTGGCGGGAAGACCCAGTACTTC,CASSQEIGGKTQYF
18,TRBV30,TRBD2,-,TRBJ2-2,TGTGCCTGGAGTGTACCCCCCAAAAGCGGGGAGTACACCGGGGAGCTGTTTTTT,CAWSVPPKSGEYTGELFF
15,TRBV7-2,TRBD2,-,TRBJ2-1,TGTGCCAGTAACCATGGGGCTAGCGGGAGGAATGAGCAGTTCTTC,CASNHGASGRNEQFF
18,TRBV7-9,TRBD2,-,TRBJ2-2,TGTGCCAGCAGCTCACCGGGACTAGCGATTTACAACACCGGGGAGCTGTTTTTT,CASSSPGLAIYNTGELFF
14,TRBV15,-,-,TRBJ1-4,TGTGCCACCAGCAGAACGCAAGGCGGTGAAAAACTGTTTTTT,CATSRTQGGEKLFF
14,TRBV28,-,once,TRBJ2-3,TGTGCCAGCAGTAACCCCGCGAGGGCAAATACGCAGTATTTT,CASSNPARANTQYF
12,TRBV30,-,few,TRBJ1-1,TGTGCCTGGAGTGATTTAAACACTGAAGCTTTCTTT,CAWSDLNTEAFF
18,TRBV4-3,-,-,TRBJ2-3,TGCGCCAGCAGCCAAGTGGCCCAAGTGGGAGGACTCACAGATACGCAGTATTTT,CASSQVAQVGGLTDTQYF
17,TRBV7-9,-,-,TRBJ2-5,TGTGCCAGCAGCCTCGACCCGCGGCTCCCGTACCAAGAGACCCAGTACTTC,CASSLDPRLPYQETQYF
15,TRBV4-3,-,-,TRBJ2-7,TGCGCCAGCAGCCAAGATCACGCAGGGATATACGAGCAGTACTTC,CASSQDHAGIYEQYF
19,TRBV28,TRBD1,-,TRBJ2-5,TGTGCCAGCAGTTTATACCGACTAGGGACAGGGGGAAGGATAGAGACCCAGTACTTC,CASSLYRLGTGGRIETQYF
12,TRBV11-2,TRBD2,-,TRBJ2-7,TGTGCCAGCAGCCCGGGAGGGAACGAGCAGTACTTC,CASSPGGNEQYF
15,TRBV2,-,-,TRBJ2-2,TGTGCCAGCACCATGGGGAGTTCTGTATCCGGGGAGCTGTTTTTT,CASTMGSSVSGELFF
14,TRBV5-1,-,-,TRBJ2-2,TGCGCCAGCACCTACCCTTCAGGCTCCGGGGAGCTGTTTTTT,CASTYPSGSGELFF
13,TRBV10-3,-,-,TRBJ1-2,TGTGCCATCAGGGAGGACAGCAACTATGGCTACACCTTC,CAIREDSNYGYTF
13,TRBV28,TRBD1,-,TRBJ2-2,TGTGCCAGCAGGCCGACAGGGTCCGGGGAGCTGTTTTTT,CASRPTGSGELFF
15,TRBV7-2,-,-,TRBJ1-5,TGTGCCAGCGGATTGGGAGGGCACGTCAATCAGCCCCAGCATTTT,CASGLGGHVNQPQHF
15,TRBV5-4,TRBD2,-,TRBJ2-2,TGTGCCAGCGCCGCCGCTAGCGGAAACACCGGGGAGCTGTTTTTT,CASAAASGNTGELFF
12,TRBV30,-,-,TRBJ2-1,TGTGCCTGGAGTGTCAGGGGCCATGAGCAGTTCTTC,CAWSVRGHEQFF
14,TRBV19,-,-,TRBJ1-5,TGTGCCAGTACCGCGGTCCGGTCGGGTCAGCCCCAGCATTTT,CASTAVRSGQPQHF
15,TRBV15,-,once,TRBJ1-3,TGTGCCACCAGCAGAGATTCCGGGGTTGGAAACACCATATATTTT,CATSRDSGVGNTIYF
15,TRBV28,-,-,TRBJ1-3,TGTGCCAGCAGTTTCGGGTGGGGGCGAGGAAACACCATATATTTT,CASSFGWGRGNTIYF
16,TRBV19,TRBD1,-,TRBJ1-2,TGTGCCAGTAGTCTCGGGACAGTGGTTCTTGACTATGGCTACACCTTC,CASSLGTVVLDYGYTF
15,TRBV7-9,-,-,TRBJ1-4,TGTGCCAGCAGCCAAGATGGGGCCACTAATGAAAAACTGTTTTTT,CASSQDGATNEKLFF
13,TRBV5-1,-,once,TRBJ2-2,TGCGCCAGCAGCTCAGAGACTTACGGGGAGCTGTTTTTT,CASSSETYGELFF
16,TRBV5-1,TRBD2,-,TRBJ2-3,TGCGCCAGCAGCTCGACTAGCGGGAGTGCTACAGATACGCAGTATTTT,CASSSTSGSATDTQYF
15,TRBV23-1,-,-,TRBJ2-5,TGCGCCAGCAGCCCAATCCTTCGGGCGCAAGAGACCCAGTACTTC,CASSPILRAQETQYF
15,TRBV19,-,-,TRBJ2-1,TGTGCCAGTAGTCTCGAGGGCCAAACTTACAATGAGCAGTTCTTC,CASSLEGQTYNEQFF
13,TRBV30,-,-,TRBJ2-5,TGTGCCTGGAGTACCGCCGGGGGAGAGACCCAGTACTTC,CAWSTAGGETQYF
13,TRBV28,-,-,TRBJ2-7,TGTGCCAGCAGTTTGGAGCAGGGTTTAGAGCAGTACTTC,CASSLEQGLEQYF
14,TRBV29-1,TRBD1,-,TRBJ2-1,TGCAGCGTTGAAAGGGACAGGGGGAGAGGCGGTCAGTTCTTC,CSVERDRGRGGQFF
19,TRBV5-1,TRBD2,once,TRBJ2-2,TGCGCCAGCAGCTTGGTTGGCGGGAGAACCGTTTCGAACACCGGGGAGCTGTTTTTT,CASSLVGGRTVSNTGELFF
19,TRBV6-1,TRBD1,many,TRBJ1-1,TGTGCCAGCAGGGAAGCTCCGGGACAGGCAAAACCCCAGAACACTGAAGCTTTCTTT,CASREAPGQAKPQNTEAFF
15,TRBV5-4,-,-,TRBJ2-7,TGTGCCAGCAGCTTGGGAGGGGGGGGAACCTACGAGCAGTACTTC,CASSLGGGGTYEQYF
14,TRBV4-3,TRBD2,-,TRBJ2-7,TGCGCCAGCAGCCCAGGGAGCGGGACCTACGAGCAGTACTTC,CASSPGSGTYEQYF
14,TRBV14,-,-,TRBJ2-3,TGTGCCAGCAGAGGGGACCGACGCACAGATACGCAGTATTTT,CASRGDRRTDTQYF
15,TRBV2,-,-,TRBJ2-5,TGTGCCAGCAGTGGTGGAGGGTTCGACCAAGAGACCCAGTACTTC,CASSGGGFDQETQYF
14,TRBV7-7,TRBD1,-,TRBJ2-7,TGTGCTAGCACTCCGGGACAGGAGAGCTACGAGCAGTACTTC,CASTPGQESYEQYF
14,TRBV5-6,TRBD2,-,TRBJ2-7,TGTGCCAGCAGCACCCCGAGCGGGAGCTACGAGCAGTACTTC,CASSTPSGSYEQYF
14,TRBV5-4,TRBD2,-,TRBJ2-7,TGTGCCAGCAGCTTTTTGCGGGAGTCGGACGAGCAGTACTTC,CASSFLRESDEQYF
14,TRBV5-1,-,-,TRBJ1-1,TGCGCCAGCAGCCCACAGACTCTCAACACTGAAGCTTTCTTT,CASSPQTLNTEAFF